The present T cell receptor (beta chain) was sequenced within a study of spatial heterogeneity in lung cancer. MiXCR, applied by TCRdb to the 5' RACE reads, yields one record per CDR3 protein. The table has tens of thousands of distinct CDR3 sequences, approximately 12% seen once. Time point in this sample: sample taken at primary tumor resection. Trimming pared 0 bases from V and 8 bases from J, leaving 9 bases between. CDR3 length: 13 amino acids. Germline CDR1 reads SGHRS; CDR2 reads YFSETQ. This clonotype showed up many times. The TCR was taken from a male donor with early-stage non-small cell lung cancer. This rearrangement joins TRBV5-1 to TRBJ2-4; maybe TRBD1 (6 bases). This sample comprised PBMCs, obtained at surgery. The chain's CDR3 is CASSLEGGYIQYF. The CDR3 nucleotides are TGCGCCAGCAGCTTGGAAGGGGGATACATTCAGTACTTC.